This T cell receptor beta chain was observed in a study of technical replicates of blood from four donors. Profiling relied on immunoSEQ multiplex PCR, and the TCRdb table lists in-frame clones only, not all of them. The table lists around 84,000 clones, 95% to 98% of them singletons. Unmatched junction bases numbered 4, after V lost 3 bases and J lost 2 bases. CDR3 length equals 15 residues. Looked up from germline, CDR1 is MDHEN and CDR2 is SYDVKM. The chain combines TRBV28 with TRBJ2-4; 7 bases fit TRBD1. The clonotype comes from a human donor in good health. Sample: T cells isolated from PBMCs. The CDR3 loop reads CASSLGQRPKNIQYF. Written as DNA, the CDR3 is TGTGCCAGCAGTTTGGGACAGCGACCCAAAAACATTCAGTACTTC.